This TCR beta chain was found in a study of blood T cell repertoires in COVID-19. Background on the study: PBMCs, B-cell-depleted T cells, or T cells provided the cDNA or gDNA that made up the material.

V dropped 6 bases and J dropped 1 base, with 11 bases sitting between them. This CDR3 is built from 14 residues. The germline V gene has CDR1 KGHDR and CDR2 SFDVKD. Authors' data handling: Using reference gene primer amplification, nucleated cell counts were estimated. Libraries were prepared by immunoSEQ multiplex PCR; TCRdb keeps only in-frame clonotypes and omits some of them. V and J calls and clone size are copied from that table; D and trimming were computed from the DNA. This repertoire shows about 100,000 clones, roughly nine tenths found once; its top ten account for roughly 1.9%. Specimen: peripheral blood. The genes are TRBV24-1 and TRBJ1-2; D is possibly TRBD1 (5 bases). The TCR sequence derives from a man aged 45-60 years with active COVID-19. CDR3 sequence reads: CATSLDSYNYGYTF. The CDR3 bases are TGTGCCACCAGTCTTGACAGTTATAACTATGGCTACACCTTC.